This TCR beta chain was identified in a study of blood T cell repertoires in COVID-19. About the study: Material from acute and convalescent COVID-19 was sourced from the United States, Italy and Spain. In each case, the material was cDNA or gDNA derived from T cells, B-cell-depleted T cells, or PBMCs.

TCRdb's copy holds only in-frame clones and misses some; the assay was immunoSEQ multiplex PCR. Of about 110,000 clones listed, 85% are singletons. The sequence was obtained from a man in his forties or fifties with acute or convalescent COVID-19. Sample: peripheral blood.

Here the CDR3 reads CASSPGQGLGAFF. The DNA of the CDR3 is TGTGCCAGCAGTCCGGGACAGGGTTTGGGCGCTTTCTTT. This chain uses TRBV12-3 or TRBV12-4 with TRBJ1-1; 9 bases are shared with TRBD1. The length of the CDR3 is 13 residues. V shed 5 bases, J shed 11 bases, and the junction held 9 bases outside the gene matches.